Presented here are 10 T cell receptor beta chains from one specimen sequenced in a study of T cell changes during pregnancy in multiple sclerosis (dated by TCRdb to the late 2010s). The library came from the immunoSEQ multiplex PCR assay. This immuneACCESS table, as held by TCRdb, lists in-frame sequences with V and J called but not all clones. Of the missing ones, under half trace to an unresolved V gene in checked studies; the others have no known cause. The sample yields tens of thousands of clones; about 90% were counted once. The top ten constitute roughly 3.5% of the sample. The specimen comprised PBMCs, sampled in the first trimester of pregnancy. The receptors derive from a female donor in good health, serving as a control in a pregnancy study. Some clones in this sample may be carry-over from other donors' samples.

The CDR3 sequence: CASSLGFSGRSYEQYF. CDR3 bases: TGTGCCAGCAGCTTAGGGTTTAGTGGCAGGTCCTACGAGCAGTACTTC. This sequence joins TRBV13 and TRBJ2-7; D not certain. V was pared by 0 bases and J by 1 base, with 13 bases between. The CDR3 has 16 amino acids. CDR1 is PRHDT, CDR2 FYEKMQ, per germline (reference sequence).

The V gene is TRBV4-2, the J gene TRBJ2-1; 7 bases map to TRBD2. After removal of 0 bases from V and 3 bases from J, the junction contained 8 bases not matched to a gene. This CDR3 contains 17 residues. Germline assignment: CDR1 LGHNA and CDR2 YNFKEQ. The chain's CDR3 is CASSQESAGALYNEQFF. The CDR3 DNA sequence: TGTGCCAGCAGCCAAGAATCGGCGGGAGCGCTCTACAATGAGCAGTTCTTC.

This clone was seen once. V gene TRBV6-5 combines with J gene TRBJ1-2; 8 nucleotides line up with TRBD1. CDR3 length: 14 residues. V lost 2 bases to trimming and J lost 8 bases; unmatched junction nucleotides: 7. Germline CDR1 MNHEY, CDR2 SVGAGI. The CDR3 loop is CASSYVRTGKGYTF. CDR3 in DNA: TGTGCCAGCAGTTACGTCCGGACAGGGAAAGGCTACACCTTC.

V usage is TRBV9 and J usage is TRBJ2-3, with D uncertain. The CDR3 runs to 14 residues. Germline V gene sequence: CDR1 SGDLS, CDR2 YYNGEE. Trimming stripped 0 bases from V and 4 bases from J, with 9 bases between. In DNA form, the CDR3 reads TGTGCCAGCAGCGTAGTTTTTAGTGCAGATACGCAGTATTTT. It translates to CASSVVFSADTQYF. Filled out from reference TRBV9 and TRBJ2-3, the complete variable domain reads DSGVTQTPKHLITATGQRVTLRCSPRSGDLSVYWYQQSLDQGLQFLIQYYNGEERAKGNILERFSAQQFPDLHSELNLSSLELGDSALYFCASSVVFSADTQYFGPGTRLTVL.

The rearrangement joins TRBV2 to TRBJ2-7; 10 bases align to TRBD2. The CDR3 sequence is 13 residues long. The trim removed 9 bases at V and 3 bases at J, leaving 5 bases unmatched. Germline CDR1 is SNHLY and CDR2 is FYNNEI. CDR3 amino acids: CASGLADIYEQYF. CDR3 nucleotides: TGTGCCAGTGGACTAGCGGACATCTACGAGCAGTACTTC.

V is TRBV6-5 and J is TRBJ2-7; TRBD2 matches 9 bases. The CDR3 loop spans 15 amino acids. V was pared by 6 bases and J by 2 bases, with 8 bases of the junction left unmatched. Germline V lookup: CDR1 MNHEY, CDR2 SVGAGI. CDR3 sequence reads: CASRRSSGAPYEQYF. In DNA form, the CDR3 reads TGTGCCAGCAGGCGTTCTAGCGGGGCCCCCTACGAGCAGTACTTC.

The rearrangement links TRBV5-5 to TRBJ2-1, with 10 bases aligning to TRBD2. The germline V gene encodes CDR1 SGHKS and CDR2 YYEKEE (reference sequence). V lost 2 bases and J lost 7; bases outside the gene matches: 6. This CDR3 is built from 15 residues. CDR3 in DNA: TGTGCCAGCAGCTTATTACTAGCGGGGTCAAATGAGCAGTTCTTC. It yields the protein CASSLLLAGSNEQFF.

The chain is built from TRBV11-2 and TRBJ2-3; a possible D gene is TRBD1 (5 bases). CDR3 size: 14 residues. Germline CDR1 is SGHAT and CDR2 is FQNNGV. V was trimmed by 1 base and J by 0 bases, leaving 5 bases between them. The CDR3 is CASSLGQSTDTQYF. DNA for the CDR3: TGTGCCAGCAGCTTAGGACAGAGCACAGATACGCAGTATTTT.

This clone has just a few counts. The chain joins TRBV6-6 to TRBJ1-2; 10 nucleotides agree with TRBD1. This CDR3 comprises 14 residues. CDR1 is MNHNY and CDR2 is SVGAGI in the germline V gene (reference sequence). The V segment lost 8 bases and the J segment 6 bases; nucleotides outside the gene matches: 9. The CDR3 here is CASGQDRGSDGYTF. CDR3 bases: TGTGCCAGCGGTCAGGACAGGGGGAGTGATGGCTACACCTTC.

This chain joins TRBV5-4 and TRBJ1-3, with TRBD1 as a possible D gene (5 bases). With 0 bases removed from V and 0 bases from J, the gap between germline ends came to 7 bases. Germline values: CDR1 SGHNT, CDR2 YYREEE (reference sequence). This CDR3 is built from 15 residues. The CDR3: CASSLDRPSGNTIYF. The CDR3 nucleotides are TGTGCCAGCAGCTTGGACAGGCCCTCTGGAAACACCATATATTTT.